What follows are 27 T cell receptor beta chains derived from one specimen sequenced in a study of blood T cell repertoires in COVID-19. The assay was immunoSEQ multiplex PCR, and TCRdb's table has in-frame clones only and misses some. The sample has around 200,000 clones, under 90% seen once. The sequencing sample was made of peripheral blood. The receptors shown here come from a man aged 25-45 years with active or convalescent COVID-19.

The J gene is TRBJ2-2, the V gene TRBV7-2; tentatively, D is TRBD1 (5 bases). This CDR3 is built from 14 residues. V was trimmed by 1 base and J by 5 bases, leaving 8 bases between them. CDR1 is SGHTA and CDR2 is FQGNSA in the germline V gene. CDR3 sequence (DNA): TGTGCCAGCAGCTTAGTTTCAGGGACCGGGGAGCTGTTTTTT. It codes for CASSLVSGTGELFF.

The CDR3 coding sequence is TGTGCCAGCACCAGGGAGCAGGGGCAGACCCAGTACTTC. Protein product: CASTREQGQTQYF. The V call is TRBV12-3 or TRBV12-4, the J call TRBJ2-5; TRBD1 might be the D (6 bases). V lost 7 bases and J lost 6, with 15 bases in between. CDR3 size: 13 residues.

This clone is a singleton in its sample. V and J are TRBV6-5 and TRBJ1-1, with D maybe TRBD1 (5 bases). Between the trimmed V and J ends, which lost 2 bases and 0 bases, there was a span of 13 bases. The CDR3 sequence is 16 residues long. Germline CDR1 MNHEY, CDR2 SVGAGI. As DNA, the CDR3 is TGTGCCAGCAGTTACGGCGGAAGGGGCATGAACACTGAAGCTTTCTTT. It specifies CASSYGGRGMNTEAFF.

As concerns this clone: One end of the junction does not line up with germline, which may come from a read error. The V gene is TRBV6-1, the J gene TRBJ1-1, with 10 bases that match TRBD1. The CDR3 has 16 amino acids. The germline V gene encodes CDR1 MNHNS and CDR2 SASEGT. CDR3 residues: CAISAPGTGVETEAFF. Here the CDR3 DNA reads TGTGCCATCAGTGCCCCCGGGACAGGGGTGGAAACTGAAGCTTTCTTT.

The chain recombines TRBV6-1 with TRBJ2-3; TRBD1 might be the D (6 bases). Trimming took off 3 bases at V and 10 bases at J, with 8 bases between the two ends. The V gene's germline CDR1 is MNHNS and CDR2 SASEGT. This CDR3 comprises 11 residues. The DNA of the CDR3 is TGTGCCAGCAGTGATGACAGGTCGCAGTATTTT. Translated: CASSDDRSQYF.

J is TRBJ2-7 and V is TRBV18; a possible D gene is TRBD2 (5 bases). Germline V gene lookup returns CDR1 KGHSH and CDR2 LQKENI. The V and J ends lost 4 bases and 3 bases respectively, with 16 bases between them. The CDR3 covers 15 residues. The CDR3 DNA reads TGTGCCAGCTCACTGGGCTTGACTACGCTCTACGAGCAGTACTTC. Residues: CASSLGLTTLYEQYF.

This chain links TRBV5-8 with TRBJ1-6; D is undetermined. The germline V gene has CDR1 SGHTS and CDR2 YDEGEE. The CDR3 spans 15 residues. V lost 0 bases and J lost 10, with 14 bases in between. The CDR3 protein is CASSLGEEGYSPLHF. The CDR3 DNA sequence: TGTGCCAGCAGCTTGGGGGAAGAGGGTTACTCACCCCTCCACTTT.

This clone has more than one count but fewer than ten. V gene TRBV30 combines with J gene TRBJ2-7; possibly TRBD2 for D (6 bases). Germline loops: CDR1 GTSNPN, CDR2 SVGIG (reference sequence). The CDR3 has 13 amino acids. Trimming cost V 2 bases and J 4 bases, with 12 bases left between them. The CDR3 sequence is CAWSRGELYEQYV. CDR3 DNA: TGTGCCTGGAGTCGCGGGGAGCTATACGAGCAGTACGTC.

This clone was observed once. V is TRBV6-5 and J is TRBJ1-5; TRBD1 might be the D (5 bases). Looked up from germline, CDR1 is MNHEY and CDR2 is SVGAGI. The CDR3 extends over 14 amino acids. The V end lost 5 bases, the J end lost 2 bases, and 10 bases lay between the germline ends. The DNA for the CDR3 is TGTGCCAGCAGTCGCAGGGAAGGCAATCAGCCCCAGCATTTT. As protein: CASSRREGNQPQHF.

V usage is TRBV30 and J usage is TRBJ1-4; 7 bases agree with TRBD1. The V segment lost 2 bases and the J segment 7 bases; nucleotides outside the gene matches: 10. Germline values: CDR1 GTSNPN, CDR2 SVGIG (reference sequence). The CDR3 covers 15 residues. The CDR3 loop reads CAWSTTPRGVEKLFF. In nucleotides, the CDR3 is TGTGCCTGGAGTACTACTCCCAGGGGGGTTGAAAAACTGTTTTTT. The variable domain in full, with the rest retrieved from reference TRBV30 and TRBJ1-4, is SQTIHQWPATLVQPVGSPLSLECTVEGTSNPNLYWYRQAAGRGLQLLFYSVGIGQISSEVPQNLSASRPQDRQFILSSKKLLLSDSGFYLCAWSTTPRGVEKLFFGSGTQLSVL.

This chain connects TRBV7-9 to TRBJ2-3; TRBD2 aligns across 9 bases. Per the germline V gene, CDR1 is SEHNR and CDR2 is FQNEAQ (reference sequence). Germline trimming cut 3 bases from V and 2 bases from J; bases unmatched to any gene: 12. This CDR3 comprises 18 residues. CDR3 sequence (DNA): TGTGCCAGCAGCTTCTCTTCCAGCGGGAGGCCACACACAGATACGCAGTATTTT. Translated, it gives CASSFSSSGRPHTDTQYF.

Many counts were recorded for this clone. The genes are TRBV11-2 and TRBJ2-7; TRBD2 matches at 11 bases. This CDR3 is 15 amino acids long. Germline CDR1 is SGHAT and CDR2 is FQNNGV. The V gene end was trimmed by 3 bases and the J gene end by 2 bases; junction bases not matched to a gene: 3. In DNA, the CDR3 is TGTGCCAGCAGCTTGGGACTAGCGGCCACCTACGAGCAGTACTTC. Translated: CASSLGLAATYEQYF.

This clone was counted between two and nine times. This chain links TRBV7-6 with TRBJ2-3; TRBD2 is a possible D gene (6 bases). Trimming left V 8 bases short and J 4 bases short, with 16 bases between. From germline, CDR1 is SGHVS and CDR2 FNYEAQ. The length of the CDR3 is 14 residues. DNA of the CDR3: TGTGCCAGCTGGAGCGGTGGCGGGGCAGATACGCAGTATTTT. Amino acid sequence: CASWSGGGADTQYF.

The chain has TRBV10-1 and TRBJ2-5; 7 bases are a match to TRBD2. CDR1 is WNHNN and CDR2 is SYGVQD in the germline V gene (reference sequence). V was pared by 4 bases and J by 2 bases, with 4 bases of the junction left unmatched. The CDR3 contains 14 residues. CDR3 in amino acids: CASSGAREQETQYF. CDR3 coding DNA: TGCGCCAGCAGTGGAGCGCGGGAGCAAGAGACCCAGTACTTC.

CDR3 loop: CASSEWGKHNEQFF. The DNA of the CDR3 is TGTGCCAGCAGTGAATGGGGCAAACACAATGAGCAGTTCTTC. The rearrangement links TRBV25-1 to TRBJ2-1, with a tentative D call TRBD1 (5 bases). The V gene lost 1 base and the J gene lost 5 bases, with 9 bases spanning the gap. The CDR3 is 14 residues long. Germline values: CDR1 MGHDK, CDR2 SYGVNS.

The J gene is TRBJ1-5, the V gene TRBV6-5, with D hard to call. This CDR3 has 14 residues. Trimming removed 8 bases at V and 1 base at J, with 12 bases between. Germline loops: CDR1 MNHEY, CDR2 SVGAGI. This CDR3 is CASVGLGSNQPQHF. CDR3 DNA sequence: TGTGCCAGCGTAGGTCTCGGGAGCAATCAGCCCCAGCATTTT.

This chain joins TRBV5-1 and TRBJ1-1; 8 nucleotides align to TRBD1. The CDR3 has 19 residues. Looked up from germline, CDR1 is SGHRS and CDR2 is YFSETQ. Unmatched junction bases numbered 16, after V lost 3 bases and J lost 0 bases. CDR3 region: CASSYETGVAGTMNTEAFF. DNA of the CDR3: TGCGCCAGCAGCTACGAGACAGGGGTCGCCGGTACCATGAACACTGAAGCTTTCTTT.

V is TRBV29-1 and J is TRBJ1-2; perhaps TRBD1 as D (5 bases). CDR3 size: 14 residues. V was cut by 0 bases and J by 5 bases, with 13 bases left in between. Germline lookup yields CDR1 SQVTM and CDR2 ANQGSEA. The CDR3 coding sequence is TGCAGCGTTGAAGACGGGGGGGTTGGGTATGGCTACACCTTC. It codes for CSVEDGGVGYGYTF.

V gene TRBV6-5 combines with J gene TRBJ2-7; perhaps TRBD1 as D (6 bases). CDR1 is MNHEY and CDR2 is SVGAGI in the germline V gene. With 11 bases removed from V and 0 bases from J, the gap between germline ends came to 17 bases. The CDR3 contains 14 residues. CDR3 DNA sequence: TGTGCCGGATCTTCGACAGGCCTCTCCTACGAGCAGTACTTC. This translates into CAGSSTGLSYEQYF.

V gene TRBV28 combines with J gene TRBJ2-3, with D unclear. The germline V gene encodes CDR1 MDHEN and CDR2 SYDVKM. Deletions cut 2 bases from V and 0 bases from J, with 12 bases between. The CDR3 has 16 residues. CDR3 loop: CASSLMGRASTDTQYF. CDR3 coding DNA: TGTGCCAGCAGTTTAATGGGCAGAGCTAGCACAGATACGCAGTATTTT.

The chain joins TRBV11-2 to TRBJ1-5; no firm D call. Looked up from germline, CDR1 is SGHAT and CDR2 is FQNNGV. This CDR3 has 15 amino acids. The ends were cut back, 1 base at V and 0 bases at J, with 7 bases in the middle. CDR3 in amino acids: CASSLGQASNQPQHF. In DNA, the CDR3 is TGTGCCAGCAGCTTAGGCCAGGCTAGCAATCAGCCCCAGCATTTT.

V is TRBV4-2 and J is TRBJ2-1, with 12 bases matching TRBD2. V trimming: 1 base; J trimming: 12 bases; junction bases outside the gene matches: 4. CDR1 is LGHNA and CDR2 is YNFKEQ in the germline V gene. CDR3 length: 14 residues. DNA of the CDR3: TGTGCCAGCAGCCAAGCTAGCGGGGGGGCCTCGCAGTTCTTC. Protein product: CASSQASGGASQFF.

The gene calls are TRBV6-6 and TRBJ2-2; D possibly corresponds to TRBD1 (6 bases). CDR3 length: 15 residues. The germline V gene encodes CDR1 MNHNY and CDR2 SVGAGI (reference sequence). Trimming removed 4 bases at V and 3 bases at J, with 12 bases between. CDR3 coding DNA: TGTGCCAGCAGTTCACAGGGTAGTTACACCGGGGAGCTGTTTTTT. This translates into CASSSQGSYTGELFF.

This clone was recorded a few times. V is TRBV30 and J is TRBJ1-4; 11 nucleotides align to TRBD1. This CDR3 spans 15 amino acids. Unmatched junction bases numbered 4, after V lost 4 bases and J lost 3 bases. Germline values: CDR1 GTSNPN, CDR2 SVGIG (reference sequence). Here the CDR3 reads CAWTRDRGSNEKLFF. Here the CDR3 DNA reads TGTGCCTGGACCCGGGACAGGGGGTCTAATGAAAAACTGTTTTTT.

V usage is TRBV7-3 and J usage is TRBJ2-1; 7 bases are shared with TRBD1. The CDR3 consists of 15 residues. CDR1 and CDR2 from the germline V gene are SGHTA and FQGTGA. V lost 3 bases and J lost 0; bases outside the gene matches: 2. In DNA, the CDR3 is TGTGCCAGCAGCTTGACAGGGATCTCCTACAATGAGCAGTTCTTC. Amino acids: CASSLTGISYNEQFF.

This chain uses TRBV7-2 with TRBJ1-1; tentatively, D is TRBD1 (6 bases). The V end was cut by 1 base, the J end by 1 base, with 7 bases between. The CDR3 sequence is 14 residues long. The germline CDR1 and CDR2 sequences are SGHTA and FQGNSA. CDR3 nucleotides: TGTGCCAGCAGCTTAGAGACAGGGAACACTGAAGCTTTCTTT. Protein sequence: CASSLETGNTEAFF.

The rearrangement uses TRBV27 and TRBJ2-7; maybe TRBD2 (5 bases). Germline CDR1 and CDR2: MNHEY and SMNVEV (reference sequence). V gave up 3 bases and J gave up 5 bases, with 17 bases separating them. The CDR3 extends over 15 amino acids. The CDR3 DNA reads TGTGCCAGCAGTTTGGTGGGAGAGTCGAGGGACGAGCAGTACTTC. This gives the protein CASSLVGESRDEQYF.